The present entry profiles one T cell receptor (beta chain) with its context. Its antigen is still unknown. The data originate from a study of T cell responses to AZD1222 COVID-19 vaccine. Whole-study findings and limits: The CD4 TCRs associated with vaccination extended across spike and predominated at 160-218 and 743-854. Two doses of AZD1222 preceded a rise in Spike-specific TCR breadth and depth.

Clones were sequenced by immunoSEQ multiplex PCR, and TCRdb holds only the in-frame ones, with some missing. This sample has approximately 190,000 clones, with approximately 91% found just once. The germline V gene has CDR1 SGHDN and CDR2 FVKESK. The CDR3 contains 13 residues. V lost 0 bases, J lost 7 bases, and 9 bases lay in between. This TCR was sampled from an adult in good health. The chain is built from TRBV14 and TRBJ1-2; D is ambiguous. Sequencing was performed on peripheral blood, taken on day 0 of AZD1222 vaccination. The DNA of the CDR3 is TGTGCCAGCAGCCAAGATTTGGAGTTTGGCTACACCTTC. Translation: CASSQDLEFGYTF.